Detailed here is one T cell receptor beta chain. Antigen: not known. The data derive from a study of yellow fever vaccine responses in identical twins. Study findings and constraints: Each twin's T cell response to the vaccine was reported to look partly convergent and partly personalized.

From germline, CDR1 is DFQATT and CDR2 SNEGSKA (reference sequence). V was shortened by 3 bases and J by 4 bases, with 4 bases between the two germline ends. CDR3 length equals 10 residues. MiXCR was run by TCRdb on the RT-PCR reads, yielding one entry per CDR3 protein. Of approximately 1,500 distinct CDR3 sequences listed, over 80% were seen once; the top ten hold about 6.6%. Sequenced here: T cells from blood (PBMCs), unsorted or a sorted subset (not recorded which), sampled before or after yellow fever vaccination (not recorded which). The chain couples TRBV20-1 to TRBJ2-7; D is uncertain. The source of this sequence is a woman younger than 30 who received the yellow fever vaccine. The chain's CDR3 is CSASRYEQYF. The DNA of the CDR3 is TGCAGTGCTAGCCGGTACGAGCAGTACTTC.